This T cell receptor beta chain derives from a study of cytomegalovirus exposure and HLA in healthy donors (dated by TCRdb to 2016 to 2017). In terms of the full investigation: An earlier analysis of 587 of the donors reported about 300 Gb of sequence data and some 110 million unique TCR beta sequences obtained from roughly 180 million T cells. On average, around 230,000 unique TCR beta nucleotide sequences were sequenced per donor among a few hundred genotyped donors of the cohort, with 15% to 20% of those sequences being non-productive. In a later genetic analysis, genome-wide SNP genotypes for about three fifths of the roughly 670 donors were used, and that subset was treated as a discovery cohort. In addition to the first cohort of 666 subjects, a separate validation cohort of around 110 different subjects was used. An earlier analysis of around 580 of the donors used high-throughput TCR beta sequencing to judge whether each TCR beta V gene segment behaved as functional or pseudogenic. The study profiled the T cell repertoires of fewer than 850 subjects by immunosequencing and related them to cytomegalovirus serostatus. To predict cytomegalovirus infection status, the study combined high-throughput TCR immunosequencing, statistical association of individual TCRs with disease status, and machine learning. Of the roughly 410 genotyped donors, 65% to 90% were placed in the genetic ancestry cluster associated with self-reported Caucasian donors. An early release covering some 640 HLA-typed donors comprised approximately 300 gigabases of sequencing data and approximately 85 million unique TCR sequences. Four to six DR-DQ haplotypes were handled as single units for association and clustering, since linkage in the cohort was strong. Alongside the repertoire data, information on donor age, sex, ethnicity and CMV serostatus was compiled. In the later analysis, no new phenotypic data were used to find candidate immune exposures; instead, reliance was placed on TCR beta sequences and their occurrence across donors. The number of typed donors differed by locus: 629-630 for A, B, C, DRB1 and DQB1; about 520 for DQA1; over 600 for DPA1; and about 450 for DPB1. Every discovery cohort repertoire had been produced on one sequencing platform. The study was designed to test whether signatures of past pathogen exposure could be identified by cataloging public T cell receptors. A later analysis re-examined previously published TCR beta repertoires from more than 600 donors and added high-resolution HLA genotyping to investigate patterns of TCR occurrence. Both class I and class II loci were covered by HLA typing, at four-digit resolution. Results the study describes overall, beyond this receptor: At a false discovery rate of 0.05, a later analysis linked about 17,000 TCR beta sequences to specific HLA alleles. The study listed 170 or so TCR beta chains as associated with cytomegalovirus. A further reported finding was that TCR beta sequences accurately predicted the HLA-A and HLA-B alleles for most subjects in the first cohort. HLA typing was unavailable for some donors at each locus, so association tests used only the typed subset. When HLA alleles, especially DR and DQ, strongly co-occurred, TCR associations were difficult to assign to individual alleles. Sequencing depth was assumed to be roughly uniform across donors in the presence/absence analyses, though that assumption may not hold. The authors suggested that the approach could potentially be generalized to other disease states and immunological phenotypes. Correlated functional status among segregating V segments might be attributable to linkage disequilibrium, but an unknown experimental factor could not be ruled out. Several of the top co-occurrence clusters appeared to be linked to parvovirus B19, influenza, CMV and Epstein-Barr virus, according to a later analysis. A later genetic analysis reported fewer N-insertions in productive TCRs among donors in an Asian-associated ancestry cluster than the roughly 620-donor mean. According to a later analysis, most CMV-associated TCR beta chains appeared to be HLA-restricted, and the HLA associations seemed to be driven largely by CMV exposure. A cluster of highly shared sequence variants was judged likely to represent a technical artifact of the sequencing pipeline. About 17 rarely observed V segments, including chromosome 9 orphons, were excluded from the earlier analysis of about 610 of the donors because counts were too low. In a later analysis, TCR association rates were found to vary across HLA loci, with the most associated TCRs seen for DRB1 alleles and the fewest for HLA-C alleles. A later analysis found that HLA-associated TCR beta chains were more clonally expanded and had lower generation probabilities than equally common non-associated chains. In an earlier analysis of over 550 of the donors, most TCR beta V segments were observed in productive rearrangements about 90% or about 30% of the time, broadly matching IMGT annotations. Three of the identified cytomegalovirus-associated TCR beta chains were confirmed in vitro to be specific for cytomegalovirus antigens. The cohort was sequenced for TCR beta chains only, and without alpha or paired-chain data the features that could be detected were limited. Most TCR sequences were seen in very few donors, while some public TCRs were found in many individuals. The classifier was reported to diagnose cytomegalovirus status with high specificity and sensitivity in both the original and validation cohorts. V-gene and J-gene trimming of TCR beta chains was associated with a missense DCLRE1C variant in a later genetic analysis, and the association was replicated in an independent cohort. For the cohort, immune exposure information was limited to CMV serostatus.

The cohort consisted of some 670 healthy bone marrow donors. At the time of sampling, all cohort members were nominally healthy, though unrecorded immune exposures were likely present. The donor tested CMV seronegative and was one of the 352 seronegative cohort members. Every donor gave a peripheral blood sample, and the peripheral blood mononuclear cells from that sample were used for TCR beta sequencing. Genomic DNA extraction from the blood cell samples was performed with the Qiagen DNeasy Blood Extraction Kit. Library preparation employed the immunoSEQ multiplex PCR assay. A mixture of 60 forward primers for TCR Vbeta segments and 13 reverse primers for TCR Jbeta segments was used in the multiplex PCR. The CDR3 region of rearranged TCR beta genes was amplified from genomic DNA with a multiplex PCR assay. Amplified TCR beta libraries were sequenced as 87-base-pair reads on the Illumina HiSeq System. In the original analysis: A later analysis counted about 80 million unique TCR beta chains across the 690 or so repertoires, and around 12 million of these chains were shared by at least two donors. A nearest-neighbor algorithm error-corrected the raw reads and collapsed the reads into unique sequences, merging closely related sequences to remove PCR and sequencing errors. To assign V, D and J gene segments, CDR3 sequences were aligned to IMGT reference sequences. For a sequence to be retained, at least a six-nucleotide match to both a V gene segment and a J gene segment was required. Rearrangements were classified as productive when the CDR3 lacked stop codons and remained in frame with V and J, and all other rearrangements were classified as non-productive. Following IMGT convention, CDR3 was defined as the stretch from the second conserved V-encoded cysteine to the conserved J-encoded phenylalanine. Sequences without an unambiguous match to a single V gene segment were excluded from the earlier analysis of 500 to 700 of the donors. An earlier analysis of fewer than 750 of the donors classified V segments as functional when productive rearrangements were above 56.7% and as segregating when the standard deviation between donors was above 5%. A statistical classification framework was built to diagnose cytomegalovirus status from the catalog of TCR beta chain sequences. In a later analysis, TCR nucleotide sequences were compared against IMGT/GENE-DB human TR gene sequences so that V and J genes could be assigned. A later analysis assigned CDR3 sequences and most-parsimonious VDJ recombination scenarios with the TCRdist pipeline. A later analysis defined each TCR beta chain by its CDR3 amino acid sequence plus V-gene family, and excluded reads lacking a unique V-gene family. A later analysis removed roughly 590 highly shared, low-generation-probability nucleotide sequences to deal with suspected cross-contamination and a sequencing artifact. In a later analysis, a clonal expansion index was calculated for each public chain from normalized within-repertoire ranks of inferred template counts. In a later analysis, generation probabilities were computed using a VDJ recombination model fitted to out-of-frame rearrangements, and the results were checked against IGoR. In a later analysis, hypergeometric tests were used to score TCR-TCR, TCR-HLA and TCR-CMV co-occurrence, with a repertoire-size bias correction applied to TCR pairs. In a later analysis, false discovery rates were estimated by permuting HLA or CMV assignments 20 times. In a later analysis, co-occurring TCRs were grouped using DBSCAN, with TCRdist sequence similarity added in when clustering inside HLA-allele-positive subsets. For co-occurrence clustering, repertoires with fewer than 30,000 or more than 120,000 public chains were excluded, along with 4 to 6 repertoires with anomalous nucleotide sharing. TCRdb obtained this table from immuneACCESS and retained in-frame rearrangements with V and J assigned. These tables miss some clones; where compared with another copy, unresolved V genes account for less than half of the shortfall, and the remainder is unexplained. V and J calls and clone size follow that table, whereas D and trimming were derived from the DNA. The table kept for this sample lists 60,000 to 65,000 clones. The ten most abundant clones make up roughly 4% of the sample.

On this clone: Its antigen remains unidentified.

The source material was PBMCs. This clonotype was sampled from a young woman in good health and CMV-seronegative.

The CDR3 in this case is CASSPGHTEAFF. The base sequence is TGTGCCAGTAGTCCGGGACATACGGAAGCTTTCTTT. The sequence is built from TRBV19 and TRBJ1-1; TRBD1 is possibly the D segment (6 matching bases). V gives up 5 bases and J gives up 8 bases, and the segment between their germline ends measures 12 bases. There are 12 amino acids in the CDR3, from cysteine to phenylalanine inclusive. Kept here is only the CDR3 DNA, which spans 36 bases and is read in frame from base 1. CDR1 LNHDA and CDR2 SQIVND are derived from the germline V gene (reference sequence).